This TCR beta chain was observed in a study of patients with pleural tuberculosis. TCRdb itself ran the reads through MiXCR, one entry per CDR3 protein. The data contain under 65,000 distinct CDR3 sequences, 6% to 8% of them singletons. This clonotype showed up many times. Germline V gene sequence: CDR1 SGHAT, CDR2 FQDESV (reference sequence). V was trimmed by 4 bases and J by 3 bases, leaving 12 bases between them. The CDR3 sequence is 14 residues long. V usage is TRBV11-1 and J usage is TRBJ1-1; D is uncertain. The receptor comes from a human donor with pleural tuberculosis. CDR3 amino acids: CASSSTWEDTEAFF. As DNA, the CDR3 is TGTGCCAGCAGCTCGACATGGGAGGACACTGAAGCTTTCTTT.